The 7 T cell receptor beta chains reported below all come from one sample, sequenced in a study of T cell changes during pregnancy in multiple sclerosis. The table came from immunoSEQ multiplex PCR; TCRdb's copy has only in-frame clones and leaves some out. The sample yields over 65,000 clones, 91% seen once. The sequenced sample was peripheral blood, obtained in the first trimester of pregnancy. These receptors came from a female donor with multiple sclerosis, enrolled in a pregnancy study.

V gene TRBV11-3 combines with J gene TRBJ2-5; D might be TRBD1 (6 bases). The germline gives CDR1 SGHNT, CDR2 YENEEA. Deletions cut 5 bases from V and 1 base from J, with 11 bases between. This CDR3 has 14 residues. The CDR3 nucleotides are TGTGCCAGCAGCCCTCAAGGGGGCCAAGAGACCCAGTACTTC. This gives the protein CASSPQGGQETQYF.

The genes are TRBV6-5 and TRBJ1-2; D is unclear. The CDR3 covers 14 residues. Deletions cut 2 bases from V and 4 bases from J, with 11 bases between. Germline CDR1 MNHEY, CDR2 SVGAGI. CDR3 sequence reads: CASSYGQAPYGYTF. Written as DNA, the CDR3 is TGTGCCAGCAGTTACGGGCAGGCCCCCTATGGCTACACCTTC.

The chain combines TRBV9 with TRBJ1-1; D is possibly TRBD1 (5 bases). Germline CDR1 and CDR2: SGDLS and YYNGEE. The CDR3 spans 16 residues. The V end lost 0 bases, the J end lost 6 bases, and 18 bases lay between the germline ends. The CDR3 loop is CASSVGNGQRGSEAFF. The CDR3, as DNA: TGTGCCAGCAGCGTAGGAAACGGCCAAAGGGGCTCTGAAGCTTTCTTT.

The rearrangement links TRBV6-1 to TRBJ1-5, with D possibly matching TRBD1 (5 bases). Germline V CDR1 and CDR2: MNHNS, SASEGT. CDR3 length: 15 amino acids. V was cut by 5 bases and J by 2 bases, with 13 bases left in between. CDR3 bases: TGTGCCAGCAGTCGGGACTCCGAGGGCAATCAGCCCCAGCATTTT. Its protein is CASSRDSEGNQPQHF.

This rearrangement joins TRBV18 to TRBJ2-2; D possibly corresponds to TRBD1 (6 bases). The germline V gene has CDR1 KGHSH and CDR2 LQKENI. V lost 5 bases and J lost 0, with 13 bases in between. The CDR3 loop spans 16 amino acids. CDR3 in amino acids: CASSGYAGANTGELFF. CDR3 bases: TGTGCCAGCTCAGGTTACGCAGGGGCGAACACCGGGGAGCTGTTTTTT.

This clone was detected only a few times. This rearrangement joins TRBV30 to TRBJ1-2; D not certain. This CDR3 is 13 amino acids long. V was clipped by 7 bases and J by 0 bases, with 12 bases between them. Per the germline V gene, CDR1 is GTSNPN and CDR2 is SVGIG (reference sequence). The CDR3 nucleotides read TGTGCCTATACGCCACAGCCTAACTATGGCTACACCTTC. It yields the protein CAYTPQPNYGYTF.

The chain combines TRBV19 with TRBJ1-6, with 9 bases aligning to TRBD1. Germline CDR1 is LNHDA and CDR2 is SQIVND (reference sequence). V trimming: 3 bases; J trimming: 10 bases; junction bases outside the gene matches: 7. The CDR3 loop spans 15 amino acids. For the CDR3, the DNA is TGTGCCAGTAGTATGGTCGGACAGGGGAAGTCACCCCTCCACTTT. This encodes CASSMVGQGKSPLHF.